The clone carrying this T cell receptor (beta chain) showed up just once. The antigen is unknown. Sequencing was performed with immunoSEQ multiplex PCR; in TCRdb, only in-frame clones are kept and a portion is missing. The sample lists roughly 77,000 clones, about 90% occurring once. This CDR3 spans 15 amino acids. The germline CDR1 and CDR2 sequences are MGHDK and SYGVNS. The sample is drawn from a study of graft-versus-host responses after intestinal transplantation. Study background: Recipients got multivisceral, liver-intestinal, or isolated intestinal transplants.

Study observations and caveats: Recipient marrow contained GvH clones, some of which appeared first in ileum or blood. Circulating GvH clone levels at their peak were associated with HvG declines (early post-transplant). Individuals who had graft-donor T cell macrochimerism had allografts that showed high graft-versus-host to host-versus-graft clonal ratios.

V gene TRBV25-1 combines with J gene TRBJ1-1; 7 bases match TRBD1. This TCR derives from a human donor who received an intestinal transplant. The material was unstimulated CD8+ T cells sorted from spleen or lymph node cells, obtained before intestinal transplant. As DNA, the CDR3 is TGTGCTCTAATGGGGGACCGGGACAGATACACTGAAGCTTTCTTT. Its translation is CALMGDRDRYTEAFF.